A single sample is the source of the 17 T cell receptor beta chains below, sequenced in a study of CD4 and CD8 cells across lung adenocarcinoma regions. TCRdb reprocessed the PCR reads via MiXCR and lists one record per CDR3 protein. This table has roughly 20,000 distinct CDR3 sequences, approximately 49% appearing once. Source material: CD8+ T cells from the center of a lung tumor. The receptors originated from a female donor with lung adenocarcinoma. The CD4 and CD8 labels of this study may be unreliable.

As to this clonotype: Mismatch with germline at one junction end may stem from a read error. This chain joins TRBV6-1 and TRBJ2-1; perhaps D is TRBD1 or TRBD2 (5 bases each). This CDR3 comprises 15 residues. Germline V lookup: CDR1 MNHNS, CDR2 SASEGT. CDR3: CASRIGAGRHNAQFF. In DNA form, the CDR3 reads TGTGCCAGCCGGATCGGGGCTGGCAGACACAATGCGCAGTTCTTT.

Details on this clonotype: An end of the junction does not agree with germline; a read error may underlie this. The genes are TRBV10-1 and TRBJ2-3, with D hard to call. The CDR3 covers 14 residues. Germline CDR1 and CDR2: WNHNN and SYGVQD (reference sequence). The CDR3 reads CAGKVRRDPDTQYF. CDR3 DNA sequence: TGCGCCGGCAAGGTCAGGCGAGACCCAGATACGCAGTATTTC.

The chain recombines TRBV5-1 with TRBJ2-3; either TRBD1 or TRBD2 may supply D (5 bases each). The CDR3 is 17 amino acids. Germline loops: CDR1 SGHRS, CDR2 YFSETQ. Trimming left V 5 bases short and J 0 bases short, with 19 bases between. The CDR3: CASRAGTLFSSTDTQYF. CDR3 bases: TGCGCCAGCAGGGCCGGGACGCTCTTTTCGAGCACAGATACGCAGTATTTT.

The rearrangement links TRBV27 to TRBJ2-3; tentatively, D is TRBD2 (6 bases). The CDR3 has 15 residues. Trimming removed 9 bases from V and 5 bases from J, with 21 bases in between. Germline V lookup: CDR1 MNHEY, CDR2 SMNVEV (reference sequence). CDR3 protein: CARSTGGSGKDTQYF. The CDR3 DNA follows: TGTGCCAGGAGTACCGGGGGTAGCGGCAAAGATACGCAGTATTTT.

A note on this clonotype: Its ends do not fully match the called genes, so a read error is possible. The chain uses TRBV27 and TRBJ2-4; the D gene is possibly TRBD2 (5 bases). The CDR3 consists of 13 residues. CDR1 and CDR2 from the germline V gene are MNHEY and SMNVEV (reference sequence). The CDR3 loop reads CASRGFVEKIQYF. DNA of the CDR3: TGTGCGAGCAGAGGGTTTGTCGAAAAGATTCAGTACTTC.

Details on this clonotype: One end of the junction does not line up with germline, which may come from a read error. The J gene is TRBJ2-4, the V gene TRBV6-1; the match to TRBD1 covers 8 bases. This CDR3 is 15 amino acids long. In germline, CDR1 is MNHNS, CDR2 SASEGT. CDR3 DNA: TGTGCCCGCAGTGCGGGGCAGGGGGCCAAAAATACGCAGTATTTC. This encodes CARSAGQGAKNTQYF.

This clonotype is termed medium-sized. Germline and junction disagree at one end, which may indicate a read error. V usage is TRBV27 and J usage is TRBJ2-1; TRBD2 is a possible D gene (6 bases). Germline V lookup: CDR1 MNHEY, CDR2 SMNVEV (reference sequence). The CDR3 totals 13 residues. CDR3 in amino acids: CASRGDLARRDIF. CDR3 nucleotides: TGTGCCAGCAGAGGGGACTTGGCTAGGAGGGATATCTTC.

As regards this clonotype: The junction differs from germline at one of its ends, possibly a read error. The chain employs TRBV27 and TRBJ2-4; maybe TRBD2 (5 bases). Germline V gives CDR1 MNHEY, CDR2 SMNVEV (reference sequence). The CDR3 runs to 13 residues. The DNA of the CDR3 is TGTGCCGGCCGAGGGTTTGGAGAAAACGTTCAGTACTTC. It encodes CAGRGFGENVQYF.

This clonotype is a singleton in its sample. This chain joins TRBV14 and TRBJ2-1; TRBD2 matches at 8 bases. The trim removed 3 bases at V and 0 bases at J, leaving 16 bases unmatched. The CDR3 length is 20 residues. Germline V gene lookup returns CDR1 SGHDN and CDR2 FVKESK. The CDR3 nucleotides are TGTGCCAGCAGCCACCTAGGGGCTAGCGGGCTATTCCCCTCCTACAATGAGCAGTTCTTC. This sequence encodes CASSHLGASGLFPSYNEQFF.

There are a few counts of this clonotype. This chain uses TRBV6-1 with TRBJ2-1; possible D gene TRBD2, 6 bases. Deletions cut 8 bases from V and 8 bases from J, with 16 bases between. The CDR3 covers 13 residues. The germline V gene encodes CDR1 MNHNS and CDR2 SASEGT. CDR3 DNA sequence: TGTGCCAGCGGGCACGGCGGGACCTATGAGCAGTTCTTC. This translates into CASGHGGTYEQFF.

This clonotype has more than one count but fewer than ten. CDR3 sequence: CASSQGDRVNTEAFF. As DNA, the CDR3 is TGCGCCAGCAGCCAGGGGGACAGGGTCAACACTGAAGCTTTCTTT. The chain employs TRBV4-1 and TRBJ1-1; 9 bases fit TRBD1. The CDR3 covers 15 residues. The V gene's germline CDR1 is MGHRA and CDR2 YSYEKL. V was pared by 3 bases and J by 2 bases, with 4 bases of the junction left unmatched.

This sequence joins TRBV6-1 and TRBJ2-3; D is unclear. Germline V gene sequence: CDR1 MNHNS, CDR2 SASEGT. Trimming cost V 2 bases and J 12 bases, with 15 bases left between them. The CDR3 is 13 amino acids. For the CDR3, the DNA is TGTGCCAGCAGTGAATTGAGGCGAGAGACCCAGTATTTT. Translating it yields CASSELRRETQYF.

This clonotype was seen just once. Relative to the germline gene, one junction end is altered; a read error may explain this. The V gene is TRBV6-1, the J gene TRBJ2-3, with TRBD1 matching over 12 bases. This CDR3 is built from 15 residues. Germline values: CDR1 MNHNS, CDR2 SASEGT. The CDR3 is CASSAGQGAADTQYF. DNA of the CDR3: TGTGCCAGCAGTGCGGGACAGGGGGCCGCAGACACGCAGTATTTC.

A few counts support this clonotype. The V gene is TRBV7-2, the J gene TRBJ2-2, with 9 nucleotides matching TRBD2. The CDR3 consists of 15 residues. Losses at the gene ends were 5 bases for V and 3 bases for J; bases not matched to a gene: 4. The germline gives CDR1 SGHTA, CDR2 FQGNSA. CDR3 DNA: TGTGCCAGCAGCCCACGACTAGCGGACACCGGGGAGCTGTTTTTT. As protein: CASSPRLADTGELFF. The whole variable domain, remainder taken from reference TRBV7-2 and TRBJ2-2, is GAGVSQSPSNKVTEKGKDVELRCDPISGHTALYWYRQSLGQGLEFLIYFQGNSAPDKSGLPSDRFSAERTGGSVSTLTIQRTQQEDSAVYLCASSPRLADTGELFFGEGSRLTVL.

This clonotype was found many times. This chain joins TRBV6-1 and TRBJ2-7, with a possible D match to TRBD1 (5 bases). CDR3 length equals 14 residues. Germline V gene data show CDR1 as MNHNS and CDR2 as SASEGT. The V end was cut by 2 bases, the J end by 3 bases, with 11 bases between. DNA of the CDR3: TGTGCCAGCAGTGAATGGGGCGTAGGCTACGAGCAGTACTTC. This codes for CASSEWGVGYEQYF.

This clonotype is medium-sized by share. The chain uses TRBV10-1 and TRBJ2-6; D call uncertain. The V gene's germline CDR1 is WNHNN and CDR2 SYGVQD (reference sequence). Trimming removed 0 bases at V and 3 bases at J, with 0 bases between. The length of the CDR3 is 13 residues. CDR3 sequence (DNA): TGCGCCAGCAGTGAGTCTGGGGCCAACGTCCTGACTTTC. Protein sequence: CASSESGANVLTF.

Remarks on this clonotype: The CDR3 carries no conserved terminal phenylalanine or tryptophan, so it likely arises from a read error. The DNA is left out, because the CDR3 cannot be placed on it with certainty; the CDR3 is given as TCRdb lists it. This rearrangement joins TRBV6-7 to TRBJ2-6; TRBD1, the D gene given by the table, was not confirmed from the DNA. TRBV6-7 is an ORF for which the function is uncertain. The CDR3 has 11 amino acids, counting both end residues. The CDR3 loop is CCPQHFKQPGS.